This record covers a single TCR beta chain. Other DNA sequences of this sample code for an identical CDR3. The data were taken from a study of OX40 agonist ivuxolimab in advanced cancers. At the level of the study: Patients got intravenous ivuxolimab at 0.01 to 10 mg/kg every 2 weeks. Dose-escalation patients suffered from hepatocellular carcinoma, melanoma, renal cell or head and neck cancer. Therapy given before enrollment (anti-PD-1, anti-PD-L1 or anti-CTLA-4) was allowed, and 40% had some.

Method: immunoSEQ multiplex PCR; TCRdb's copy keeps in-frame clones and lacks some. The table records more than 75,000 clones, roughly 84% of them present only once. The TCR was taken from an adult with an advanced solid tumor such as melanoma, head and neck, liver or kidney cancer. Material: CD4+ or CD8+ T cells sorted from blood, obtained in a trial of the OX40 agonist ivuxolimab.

CDR3 sequence reads: CASSLTDTQYF. The CDR3 DNA is TGTGCCAGCAGCCTCACAGATACGCAGTATTTT. The chain recombines TRBV28 with TRBJ2-3; no reliable D call. The germline V gene has CDR1 MDHEN and CDR2 SYDVKM. V lost 6 bases and J lost 2, with 3 bases in between. The CDR3 consists of 11 residues.